Listed here are 28 T cell receptor beta chains from one sample, sequenced in a study of blood T cell repertoires in COVID-19. Clones were read by immunoSEQ multiplex PCR, and TCRdb kept only the in-frame ones, dropping some. The sample includes 110,000 to 150,000 clones, under 90% of them seen just once. Material for sequencing was peripheral blood. Receptor source: a human donor in a cohort sampled during active COVID-19.

The V call is TRBV10-3, the J call TRBJ2-3, with D hard to call. The V gene lost 5 bases and the J gene lost 4 bases, with 13 bases spanning the gap. Germline V gene data show CDR1 as ENHRY and CDR2 as SYGVKD. CDR3 length: 14 amino acids. CDR3 sequence: CAISRGDFSDTQYF. Here the CDR3 DNA reads TGTGCCATCAGTAGAGGAGACTTTTCAGATACGCAGTATTTT.

The chain links TRBV4-3 to TRBJ1-3; D not certain. This CDR3 comprises 14 residues. V gave up 1 base and J gave up 4 bases, with 8 bases separating them. Germline-derived CDR1 and CDR2 are LGHNA and YSLEER. The CDR3 bases are TGCGCCAGCAGCCAAGCTCTTTCGGGAAACACCATATATTTT. Translating gives CASSQALSGNTIYF.

The chain couples TRBV7-9 to TRBJ1-3; D gene ambiguous. V lost 8 bases and J lost 0, with 8 bases in between. The CDR3 runs 13 residues. Per germline, CDR1 SEHNR and CDR2 FQNEAQ (reference sequence). The CDR3 sequence: CASAEGSGNTIYF. As DNA, the CDR3 is TGTGCCAGCGCGGAAGGCTCTGGAAACACCATATATTTT.

The chain recombines TRBV6-5 with TRBJ2-1; 13 bases align to TRBD2. Losses at the gene ends were 5 bases for V and 6 bases for J; bases not matched to a gene: 1. This CDR3 has 14 residues. In germline, CDR1 is MNHEY, CDR2 SVGAGI. In nucleotides, the CDR3 is TGTGCCAGCAGTAGGACTAGCGGGGGCAATGAGCAGTTCTTC. It encodes CASSRTSGGNEQFF.

The chain is built from TRBV12-3 or TRBV12-4 and TRBJ1-1; no firm D call. This CDR3 comprises 12 residues. With 3 bases removed from V and 2 bases from J, the gap between germline ends came to 4 bases. CDR3 sequence reads: CASSFINTEAFF. The CDR3 DNA reads TGTGCCAGCAGTTTTATAAACACTGAAGCTTTCTTT.

In this sample, this clone turned up a few times. The CDR3 DNA is TGTGCCAGCACATCTGACCAGGGGGCGGCCGGTGGCTACACCTTC. Its protein product is CASTSDQGAAGGYTF. V gene TRBV5-4 combines with J gene TRBJ1-2; 8 bases are shared with TRBD1. The CDR3 covers 15 residues. The germline V gene encodes CDR1 SGHNT and CDR2 YYREEE (reference sequence). Trimming cost V 6 bases and J 7 bases; bases outside gene matches: 14.

This clone was detected a few times. The chain combines TRBV3-1 (or the pseudogene TRBV3-2) with TRBJ2-3; 8 positions agree with TRBD2. The V segment lost 1 base and the J segment 7 bases; nucleotides outside the gene matches: 7. Germline CDR1 reads LGHDT; CDR2 reads YNNKEL (reference sequence). The CDR3 has 15 amino acids. CDR3 coding DNA: TGTGCCAGCAGCCAAGCCCGGAGCGGGAGAAATACGCAGTATTTT. This codes for CASSQARSGRNTQYF.

The chain uses TRBV5-1 and TRBJ1-2, with 10 bases that match TRBD1. Germline CDR1 SGHRS, CDR2 YFSETQ. The junction had 8 bases not matched to a gene; V was cut back by 4 bases and J by 5 bases. The CDR3 has 15 amino acids. This CDR3 reads CASSLTGGRGYGYTF. The CDR3 nucleotides are TGCGCCAGCAGCCTGACAGGGGGCCGCGGATATGGCTACACCTTC.

The genes are TRBV4-2 and TRBJ1-1; no clear D. Trimming shortened V by 1 base and J by 1 base, and 7 bases separated the two germline ends. The CDR3 runs to 14 residues. Germline CDR1 reads LGHNA; CDR2 reads YNFKEQ. The CDR3 reads CASSQVAGNTEAFF. The CDR3 bases are TGTGCCAGCAGCCAAGTTGCCGGGAACACTGAAGCTTTCTTT.

This clone was recorded once. V usage is TRBV2 and J usage is TRBJ1-5, with D possibly being TRBD1 (5 bases). The CDR3 spans 14 residues. Trimming took off 1 base at V and 4 bases at J, with 8 bases between the two ends. Germline V CDR1 and CDR2: SNHLY, FYNNEI. CDR3 bases: TGTGCCAGCAGTGAAGGGGGCACAAATCAGCCCCAGCATTTT. Translated: CASSEGGTNQPQHF.

This chain joins TRBV7-2 and TRBJ2-5; the D is unclear. Germline CDR1 is SGHTA and CDR2 is FQGNSA. The CDR3 contains 12 residues. V gave up 2 bases and J gave up 5 bases, with 6 bases separating them. This CDR3 reads CASSLPLETQYF. The CDR3 nucleotides read TGTGCCAGCAGCTTACCTTTGGAGACCCAGTACTTC.

This clone occurred a few times. The chain combines TRBV3-1 (or the pseudogene TRBV3-2) with TRBJ2-7, with a possible D match to TRBD2 (6 bases). This CDR3 has 13 residues. Germline CDR1 and CDR2: LGHDT and YNNKEL (reference sequence). The V end was cut by 3 bases, the J end by 3 bases, with 9 bases between. For the CDR3, the DNA is TGTGCCAGCAGCCAGATGGGGGGCTACGAGCAGTACTTC. Protein: CASSQMGGYEQYF.

The chain is built from TRBV15 and TRBJ1-2; D unresolved. The CDR3 covers 11 residues. V lost 1 base and J 10 bases, leaving 7 bases between the germline ends. Germline CDR1 is LNHNV and CDR2 is YYDKDF (reference sequence). This chain's CDR3 is CATSRVGSYTF. In DNA, the CDR3 is TGTGCCACCAGCAGAGTTGGCTCCTACACCTTC. Filled out from reference TRBV15 and TRBJ1-2, the complete variable domain reads DAMVIQNPRYQVTQFGKPVTLSCSQTLNHNVMYWYQQKSSQAPKLLFHYYDKDFNNEADTPDNFQSRRPNTSFCFLDIRSPGLGDTAMYLCATSRVGSYTFGSGTRLTVV.

The chain carries TRBV11-2 and TRBJ2-7; 8 bases are a match to TRBD2. The germline V gene encodes CDR1 SGHAT and CDR2 FQNNGV. V shed 5 bases and J 4 bases; nucleotides not matched to a gene: 10. The CDR3 sequence is 15 residues long. The CDR3 DNA is TGTGCCAGCAGCCTCTACGCGGGGGGCTCATACGAGCAGTACTTC. It specifies CASSLYAGGSYEQYF.

The chain uses TRBV3-1 (or the pseudogene TRBV3-2) and TRBJ1-1; D is uncertain. V lost 2 bases, J lost 4 bases, and 11 bases lay in between. The germline V gene has CDR1 LGHDT and CDR2 YNNKEL (reference sequence). The CDR3 is 14 residues long. The CDR3 protein is CASSQKGGVTEAFF. The DNA for the CDR3 is TGTGCCAGCAGCCAAAAGGGAGGAGTCACTGAAGCTTTCTTT.

The CDR3 spells CASSLGGNYEQYF. CDR3 nucleotides: TGTGCCAGCAGTTTAGGGGGGAACTACGAGCAGTACTTC. The rearrangement links TRBV27 to TRBJ2-7; possible D gene TRBD2, 6 bases. CDR3 size: 13 residues. V was clipped by 2 bases and J by 3 bases, with 8 bases between them. Germline assignment: CDR1 MNHEY and CDR2 SMNVEV (reference sequence).

The chain combines TRBV14 with TRBJ2-2; no clear D gene. This CDR3 comprises 13 residues. V dropped 6 bases and J dropped 5 bases, with 10 bases sitting between them. Germline CDR1 SGHDN, CDR2 FVKESK. The CDR3 loop reads CASRGSGTGELFF. CDR3 in DNA: TGTGCCAGCAGGGGTTCCGGGACCGGGGAGCTGTTTTTT.

The rearrangement uses TRBV7-2 and TRBJ2-5; TRBD2 matches at 7 bases. The CDR3 is 17 amino acids. Germline CDR1 SGHTA, CDR2 FQGNSA. Germline trimming cut 4 bases from V and 5 bases from J; bases unmatched to any gene: 16. Here the CDR3 DNA reads TGTGCCAGCAGCTCGAAATCCCGACTAGCTCGGGGGGAGACCCAGTACTTC. It is translated as CASSSKSRLARGETQYF.

The chain uses TRBV3-1 (or the pseudogene TRBV3-2) and TRBJ2-2; 14 bases agree with TRBD2. CDR3 length: 19 residues. The germline V gene encodes CDR1 LGHDT and CDR2 YNNKEL (reference sequence). V gave up 4 bases and J gave up 6 bases; unmatched junction bases: 13. The CDR3 region has the DNA TGTGCCAGCAGCCGATGGGGACTAGCGGGGGCGGAAGGAGCCGGGGAGCTGTTTTTT. Encoded protein: CASSRWGLAGAEGAGELFF.

The CDR3 sequence: CATSRDYHRDGYAGNTIYF. Written as DNA, the CDR3 is TGTGCCACCAGCAGAGATTATCATAGAGACGGGTATGCTGGAAACACCATATATTTT. J is TRBJ1-3 and V is TRBV15; D unresolved. The CDR3 totals 19 residues. CDR1 and CDR2 (germline): LNHNV, YYDKDF (reference sequence). With 0 bases removed from V and 2 bases from J, the gap between germline ends came to 20 bases. Drawing the rest from reference TRBV15 and TRBJ1-3, the complete variable domain is DAMVIQNPRYQVTQFGKPVTLSCSQTLNHNVMYWYQQKSSQAPKLLFHYYDKDFNNEADTPDNFQSRRPNTSFCFLDIRSPGLGDTAMYLCATSRDYHRDGYAGNTIYFGEGSWLTVV.

This clone has only one observation. This sequence joins TRBV6-2 or TRBV6-3 and TRBJ2-2; D might be TRBD1 (6 bases). This CDR3 is built from 14 residues. V lost 5 bases and J lost 6, with 13 bases in between. The germline gives CDR1 MNHEY, CDR2 SVGEGT. CDR3: CASSDLGGAGELFF. The CDR3 nucleotides read TGTGCCAGCAGTGACCTAGGGGGAGCCGGGGAGCTGTTTTTT.

This clone was recorded a few times. This chain joins TRBV6-5 and TRBJ1-6; TRBD1 is a possible D gene (5 bases). Germline V CDR1 and CDR2: MNHEY, SVGAGI. Trimming took off 5 bases at V and 9 bases at J, with 17 bases between the two ends. CDR3 length: 15 amino acids. The CDR3 spells CASSPQGGGISPLHF. The CDR3 region has the DNA TGTGCCAGCAGTCCCCAGGGCGGGGGAATTTCACCCCTCCACTTT.

The CDR3 DNA sequence: TGTGCCAGCAGTCTTGGGGGCATGGTGGTTGGCTACACCTTC. Translation gives CASSLGGMVVGYTF. J is TRBJ1-2 and V is TRBV25-1, with a tentative D call TRBD1 (6 bases). V dropped 5 bases and J dropped 7 bases, with 17 bases sitting between them. CDR1 is MGHDK and CDR2 is SYGVNS in the germline V gene. This CDR3 is built from 14 residues.

The V call is TRBV11-3, the J call TRBJ2-3, with 8 bases fitting TRBD2. Germline V lookup: CDR1 SGHNT, CDR2 YENEEA. With V trimmed by 1 base and J by 4 bases, 1 base remained unmatched. The length of the CDR3 is 14 residues. CDR3 sequence: CASSLGGGSDTQYF. DNA of the CDR3: TGTGCCAGCAGCTTAGGCGGGGGGTCAGATACGCAGTATTTT.

V gene TRBV5-4 combines with J gene TRBJ1-2; maybe TRBD1 (6 bases). The V gene lost 4 bases and the J gene lost 8 bases, with 18 bases spanning the gap. Germline V CDR1 and CDR2: SGHNT, YYREEE (reference sequence). CDR3 length: 14 amino acids. CDR3 nucleotide sequence: TGTGCCAGCAGCCGTATGGGGTACAGGGTCGGCTACACCTTC. This gives the protein CASSRMGYRVGYTF.

DNA for the CDR3: TGTGCCAGCAGCTTTCGACTAGCGGGGGAAAATGAGCAGTTCTTC. Its protein is CASSFRLAGENEQFF. The V and J genes are TRBV5-4 and TRBJ2-1; TRBD2 aligns across 12 bases. Germline CDR1 is SGHNT and CDR2 is YYREEE (reference sequence). The CDR3 spans 15 residues. The J segment lost 7 bases and the V segment lost 2 bases, leaving 4 bases of the junction unmatched.

The rearrangement joins TRBV7-2 to TRBJ2-5, with 9 bases aligning to TRBD2. V gave up 5 bases and J gave up 4 bases; unmatched junction bases: 8. The CDR3 is 15 residues long. CDR1 is SGHTA and CDR2 is FQGNSA in the germline V gene. The CDR3 DNA reads TGTGCCAGCAGCCGGAGGTCGCGGGAGGGAGAGACCCAGTACTTC. Its protein is CASSRRSREGETQYF.

The chain links TRBV18 to TRBJ1-3; the D gene is possibly TRBD1 (6 bases). Between the trimmed V and J ends, which lost 3 bases and 1 base, there was a span of 13 bases. From germline, CDR1 is KGHSH and CDR2 LQKENI. The CDR3 spans 16 residues. The CDR3 DNA is TGTGCCAGCTCACCGATTGACAGGATTTCTGGAAACACCATATATTTT. It specifies CASSPIDRISGNTIYF. The whole variable domain, filled in from reference TRBV18 and TRBJ1-3, reads NAGVMQNPRHLVRRRGQEARLRCSPMKGHSHVYWYRQLPEEGLKFMVYLQKENIIDESGMPKERFSAEFPKEGPSILRIQQVVRGDSAAYFCASSPIDRISGNTIYFGEGSWLTVV.